These T cell receptor beta chains were read from a single sample in a study of T-cell memory formation after mild COVID-19. TCRdb passed the 5' RACE reads through MiXCR, listing each CDR3 protein once. The sample has 300,000 to 400,000 distinct CDR3 sequences; 10% to 15% are singletons. Sample: PBMCs or a T cell subset sorted from them (not recorded which). These receptors all stem from a man aged 18 to 30 who had mild COVID-19 (a few samples of this study predate the infection). Cell type and time point are not known. Each CDR3 is given with its conserved first and last residue. A D gene is named only where the DNA matches it firmly. Not all rows give a size; the values are once, few, many and, for expanded clones, a class.

d_call,v_call,clone_size,j_call,cdr3_aa,cdr3_nt
TRBD1,TRBV6-6,-,TRBJ1-2,CASSLGQGAPGYTF,TGTGCCAGCAGTCTCGGACAGGGGGCCCCTGGCTACACCTTC
-,TRBV19,many,TRBJ2-7,CASSTGSYEQYF,TGTGCCAGTAGTACAGGATCCTACGAGCAGTACTTC
TRBD1,TRBV24-1,-,TRBJ2-1,CATSDSRDRQWEQFF,TGTGCCACCAGTGATTCCCGGGACAGGCAATGGGAGCAGTTCTTC
-,TRBV20-1,-,TRBJ1-2,CSARVAAYDYTF,TGCAGTGCTAGAGTGGCAGCGTATGACTACACCTTC
TRBD1,TRBV6-5,-,TRBJ2-7,CASRKTGTGHEQYF,TGTGCCAGCAGAAAAACCGGGACAGGTCACGAGCAGTACTTC
TRBD1,TRBV4-2,few,TRBJ2-4,CVSSPTGASGIQYF,TGTGTCAGCAGCCCGACAGGGGCGTCTGGCATTCAGTACTTC
-,TRBV9,few,TRBJ2-7,CASSVGVEPEQYF,TGTGCCAGCAGCGTAGGGGTCGAACCCGAGCAGTACTTC
TRBD2,TRBV6-1,few,TRBJ2-1,CASSEEGGGAYNEQFF,TGTGCCAGCAGTGAAGAGGGCGGGGGGGCTTACAATGAGCAGTTCTTC
-,TRBV4-1,many,TRBJ2-3,CASSLSGASSTDTQYF,TGCGCCAGCAGCCTATCTGGGGCCTCTAGCACAGATACGCAGTATTTT
-,TRBV20-1,many,TRBJ1-1,CSARDSAFEAFF,TGCAGTGCTAGAGATTCGGCTTTTGAAGCTTTCTTT
-,TRBV4-1,few,TRBJ1-4,CASSQGSSKLFF,TGCGCCAGCAGCCAAGGGAGCAGCAAACTGTTTTTT
-,TRBV7-9,many,TRBJ2-1,CASSLEAGRTYNEQFF,TGTGCCAGCAGCTTAGAGGCAGGTCGGACCTACAATGAGCAGTTCTTC
TRBD2,TRBV20-1,few,TRBJ2-3,CSARDPTLIPGLAGVRPNTDTQYF,TGCAGTGCTAGAGATCCCACCTTAATTCCGGGACTAGCGGGCGTCAGACCGAACACAGATACGCAGTATTTT
-,TRBV11-2,-,TRBJ2-7,CASSFYSEQYF,TGTGCCAGCAGCTTTTACAGCGAGCAGTACTTC
-,TRBV4-1,-,TRBJ1-2,CASSQEATRGALGYTF,TGCGCCAGCAGCCAAGAGGCAACCCGGGGCGCTCTGGGCTACACCTTC
-,TRBV5-1,-,TRBJ2-3,CASSLREGQGADTQYF,TGCGCCAGCAGCTTGCGGGAGGGACAGGGTGCAGATACGCAGTATTTT
TRBD2,TRBV19,few,TRBJ2-3,CATKVVAGGSDTQYF,TGTGCGACAAAAGTGGTAGCGGGAGGGTCCGATACGCAGTATTTT
-,TRBV7-8,-,TRBJ2-1,CASSLARGLNYNEQFF,TGTGCCAGCAGCTTAGCGCGGGGACTGAACTACAATGAGCAGTTCTTC
TRBD1,TRBV11-2,few,TRBJ2-7,CASTHRDRGLYEQYF,TGTGCCAGCACCCATCGTGACAGGGGACTCTACGAGCAGTACTTC
TRBD1,TRBV10-3,-,TRBJ2-7,CAISGKGGAGDEQYF,TGTGCCATCAGCGGTAAAGGGGGCGCAGGAGACGAGCAGTACTTC
-,TRBV6-5,-,TRBJ2-2,CASSYAVRGHTGELFF,TGTGCCAGCAGTTACGCGGTTCGAGGTCACACCGGGGAGCTGTTTTTT
TRBD1,TRBV6-2/TRBV6-3,few,TRBJ2-7,CASSYSTDRGVYEQYF,TGTGCCAGCAGTTACTCGACGGACAGGGGGGTTTACGAGCAGTACTTC
TRBD1,TRBV6-4,-,TRBJ2-2,CASSASDRVNTGELFF,TGTGCCAGCAGTGCATCGGACAGGGTGAACACCGGGGAGCTGTTTTTT
-,TRBV4-1,-,TRBJ2-1,CASSHVSEQFF,TGCGCCAGCAGCCACGTTAGTGAGCAGTTCTTC
TRBD1,TRBV11-2,-,TRBJ2-6,CASSLAAGGDSGANVLTF,TGTGCCAGCAGCTTAGCAGCAGGGGGCGACTCTGGGGCCAACGTCCTGACTTTC
TRBD2,TRBV4-2,few,TRBJ2-1,CASSQTGLAGGSREQFF,TGTGCCAGCAGCCAAACGGGACTAGCGGGGGGGTCTCGTGAGCAGTTCTTC
TRBD2,TRBV7-3,-,TRBJ2-7,CASSSLAGEFPSYEQYF,TGTGCCAGCAGCTCCTTAGCGGGGGAGTTCCCTTCCTACGAGCAGTACTTC
TRBD1,TRBV5-1,-,TRBJ1-1,CASSTGQEWAEAFF,TGCGCCAGCAGCACCGGACAGGAATGGGCTGAAGCTTTCTTT
-,TRBV15,-,TRBJ2-3,CATSREEGRVGKDTQYF,TGTGCCACCAGCAGAGAAGAAGGGCGGGTGGGGAAAGATACGCAGTATTTT
TRBD2,TRBV3-1,few,TRBJ2-5,CASSQDFGAGGQETQYF,TGTGCCAGCAGCCAAGATTTCGGAGCGGGGGGGCAAGAGACCCAGTACTTC
-,TRBV25-1,-,TRBJ1-2,CASSMADYYGYTF,TGTGCCAGCAGTATGGCAGACTACTATGGCTACACCTTC
-,TRBV5-1,-,TRBJ1-2,CASAGRGATDGYTF,TGCGCCAGCGCTGGGCGGGGCGCAACTGATGGCTACACCTTC